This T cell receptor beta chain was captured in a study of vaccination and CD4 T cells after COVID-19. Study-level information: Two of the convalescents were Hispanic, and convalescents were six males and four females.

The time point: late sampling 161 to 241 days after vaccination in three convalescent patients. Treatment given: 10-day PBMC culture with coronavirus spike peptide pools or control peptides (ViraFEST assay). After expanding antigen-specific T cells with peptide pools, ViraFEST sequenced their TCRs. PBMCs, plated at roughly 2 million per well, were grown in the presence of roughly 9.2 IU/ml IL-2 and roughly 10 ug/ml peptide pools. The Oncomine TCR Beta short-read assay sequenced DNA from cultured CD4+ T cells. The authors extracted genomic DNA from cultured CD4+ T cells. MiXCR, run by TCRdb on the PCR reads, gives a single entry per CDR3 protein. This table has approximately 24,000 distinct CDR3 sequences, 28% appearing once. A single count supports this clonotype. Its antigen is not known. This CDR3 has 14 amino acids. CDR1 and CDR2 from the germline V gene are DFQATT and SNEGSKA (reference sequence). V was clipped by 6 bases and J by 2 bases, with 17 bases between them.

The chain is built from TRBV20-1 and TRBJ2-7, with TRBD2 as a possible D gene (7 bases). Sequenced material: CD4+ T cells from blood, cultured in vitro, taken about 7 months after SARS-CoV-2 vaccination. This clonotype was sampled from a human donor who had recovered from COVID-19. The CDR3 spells CSAASGGGAYEQYF. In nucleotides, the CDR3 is TGCAGTGCCGCTAGCGGAGGGGGGGCCTACGAGCAGTACTTC.